One and the same sample provided the 21 T cell receptor beta chains below, sequenced in a study of blood T cells in healthy people across ages. Primers used in a second PCR of about 7 to 12 cycles were a sample-barcoded 5' primer and a J-beta primer mix. Each CDR3 protein is one row after TCRdb ran MiXCR on the 5' RACE reads. Here the sample spans more than 650,000 distinct CDR3 sequences, about 20% being singletons. The sequenced sample was blood. Every receptor here comes from a man in his 70s in good health.

This clonotype was counted between two and nine times. The chain uses TRBV20-1 and TRBJ1-1, with D perhaps matching TRBD1 (6 bases). The CDR3 loop spans 11 amino acids. Deletions cut 6 bases from V and 7 bases from J, with 12 bases between. Looked up from germline, CDR1 is DFQATT and CDR2 is SNEGSKA (reference sequence). This chain's CDR3 is CSAPRDNEAFF. For the CDR3, the DNA is TGCAGTGCCCCCCGGGACAATGAAGCTTTCTTT.

The rearrangement links TRBV18 to TRBJ1-4; tentatively, D is TRBD1 (5 bases). Per the germline V gene, CDR1 is KGHSH and CDR2 is LQKENI. With 3 bases removed from V and 5 bases from J, the gap between germline ends came to 10 bases. The CDR3 has 14 residues. CDR3 in amino acids: CASSPRDRNEKLFF. Here the CDR3 DNA reads TGTGCCAGCTCACCCCGGGACCGCAATGAAAAACTGTTTTTT.

The chain has TRBV6-5 and TRBJ1-5, with D hard to call. The CDR3 has 13 residues. CDR1 and CDR2 (germline): MNHEY, SVGAGI. V lost 7 bases to trimming and J lost 4 bases, with 11 bases between them. Here the CDR3 DNA reads TGTGCCAGCATTCAAAACCGGAATCAGCCCCAGCATTTT. It translates to CASIQNRNQPQHF.

This clonotype was seen only a few times. At one end, the junction sequence differs from germline, possibly due to a read error. The rearrangement links TRBV5-5 to TRBJ2-1; D unclear. CDR1 is SGHKS and CDR2 is YYEKEE in the germline V gene (reference sequence). The length of the CDR3 is 13 residues. In nucleotides, the CDR3 is TGTGCCAGCTGCCAGGAACCCTACAATGGGCAGTTCTTC. The encoded protein is CASCQEPYNGQFF.

The CDR3 is CASSQVFLDNGKLFF. The DNA for the CDR3 is TGTGCCAGCAGCCAAGTCTTTCTGGACAACGGGAAACTGTTTTTT. V usage is TRBV14 and J usage is TRBJ1-4, with D possibly matching TRBD1 (5 bases). Germline-derived CDR1 and CDR2 are SGHDN and FVKESK. The CDR3 is 15 residues long. Deletions cut 1 base from V and 11 bases from J, with 17 bases between.

This clonotype showed up just a few times. This chain links TRBV29-1 with TRBJ1-2; 8 bases line up with TRBD1. The germline CDR1 and CDR2 sequences are SQVTM and ANQGSEA. V gave up 5 bases and J gave up 7 bases; unmatched junction bases: 6. The CDR3 loop spans 12 amino acids. DNA for the CDR3: TGCAGCGTTCGGCAGGGGGCCGGTGGCTACACCTTC. It translates to CSVRQGAGGYTF.

V and J are TRBV5-1 and TRBJ2-5, with 11 bases aligning to TRBD2. The CDR3 runs to 16 residues. V shed 2 bases, J shed 4 bases, and the junction held 7 bases outside the gene matches. Germline CDR1 SGHRS, CDR2 YFSETQ. CDR3 loop: CASSLAGLAGGETQYF. The CDR3 DNA reads TGCGCCAGCAGCTTAGCAGGGCTAGCGGGAGGAGAGACCCAGTACTTC. The complete variable domain, with remaining parts taken from reference TRBV5-1 and TRBJ2-5, reads KAGVTQTPRYLIKTRGQQVTLSCSPISGHRSVSWYQQTPGQGLQFLFEYFSETQRNKGNFPGRFSGRQFSNSRSEMNVSTLELGDSALYLCASSLAGLAGGETQYFGPGTRLLVL.

J is TRBJ2-1 and V is TRBV5-1; 7 bases match TRBD2. There are 13 residues in the CDR3. The J segment lost 7 bases and the V segment lost 7 bases, leaving 8 bases of the junction unmatched. Germline lookup yields CDR1 SGHRS and CDR2 YFSETQ. CDR3 nucleotide sequence: TGCGCCAGCTCGACCCTAGCGGTAAATGAGCAGTTCTTC. Its translation: CASSTLAVNEQFF.

This clonotype appeared a few times. This chain joins TRBV10-3 and TRBJ2-7; D is unresolved. Near its end, the DNA agrees better with TRBJ2-1, so the J call may be wrong. The CDR3 runs to 11 residues. Germline CDR1 and CDR2: ENHRY and SYGVKD. The CDR3 nucleotides are TGTGCCATCAGTGAGAACAATGAGCAGTTCTTC. Amino acid sequence: CAISENNEQFF.

This clonotype was seen more than once but under ten times. V and J are TRBV29-1 and TRBJ1-2; D remains ambiguous. The V gene's germline CDR1 is SQVTM and CDR2 ANQGSEA. Trimming took off 6 bases at V and 1 base at J, with 9 bases between the two ends. The CDR3 loop spans 12 amino acids. CDR3 sequence: CSVGDLNYGYTF. Written as DNA, the CDR3 is TGCAGCGTGGGAGACCTTAACTATGGCTACACCTTC.

This clonotype was found a few times. J is TRBJ2-4 and V is TRBV7-2; D is uncertain. The CDR3 contains 16 residues. Trimming took 2 bases from V and 0 from J, leaving 11 bases between them. Germline V gene data show CDR1 as SGHTA and CDR2 as FQGNSA. The DNA of the CDR3 is TGTGCCAGCAGCTTAATGGCTACTCTAGCCAAAAACATTCAGTACTTC. Translating it yields CASSLMATLAKNIQYF.

The V and J genes are TRBV10-3 and TRBJ2-3; 8 nucleotides align to TRBD1. This CDR3 is built from 15 residues. The germline gives CDR1 ENHRY, CDR2 SYGVKD. The J segment lost 7 bases and the V segment lost 4 bases, leaving 10 bases of the junction unmatched. Here the CDR3 DNA reads TGTGCCATCAGTGCCATGACAGGGGAAGCTAATACGCAGTATTTT. Amino acid sequence: CAISAMTGEANTQYF.

This clonotype was observed a handful of times. V gene TRBV7-2 combines with J gene TRBJ2-5; D uncertain. Germline V gives CDR1 SGHTA, CDR2 FQGNSA. Trimming took off 1 base at V and 3 bases at J, with 12 bases between the two ends. The CDR3 length is 15 residues. DNA for the CDR3: TGTGCCAGCAGCTTAGTGCAGAGATGGGAAGAGACCCAGTACTTC. Its protein is CASSLVQRWEETQYF.

This clonotype was seen a handful of times. The chain combines TRBV16 with TRBJ1-2; TRBD1 might be the D (6 bases). The V end lost 2 bases, the J end lost 3 bases, and 10 bases lay between the germline ends. The germline gives CDR1 KGHSY, CDR2 FQNENV. This CDR3 contains 14 residues. CDR3 coding DNA: TGTGCCAGCAGCCAAGAGGGGGGCTACTATGGCTACACCTTC. Translation gives CASSQEGGYYGYTF.

The table lists this clonotype with a few counts. V gene TRBV12-3 or TRBV12-4 combines with J gene TRBJ2-6; a possible D gene is TRBD1 (5 bases). Between the trimmed V and J ends, which lost 4 bases and 0 bases, there was a span of 19 bases. This CDR3 has 19 amino acids. CDR3 sequence reads: CASSSSQGRISSGANVLTF. Here the CDR3 DNA reads TGTGCCAGCAGTTCAAGCCAGGGTAGGATAAGCTCTGGGGCCAACGTCCTGACTTTC.

The chain combines TRBV28 with TRBJ2-7; 7 positions agree with TRBD1. The CDR3 contains 16 residues. Germline V lookup: CDR1 MDHEN, CDR2 SYDVKM. The ends lost 6 bases at V and 0 bases at J; junction bases unmatched: 11. The CDR3 sequence is CASSPRGTVGSYEQYF. CDR3 DNA: TGTGCCAGCAGCCCGAGAGGGACAGTCGGCTCCTACGAGCAGTACTTC.

This clonotype was seen only a few times. This sequence joins TRBV10-3 and TRBJ2-4; 8 nucleotides align to TRBD1. Trimming removed 6 bases from V and 0 bases from J; junction bases left unmatched: 4. Germline lookup yields CDR1 ENHRY and CDR2 SYGVKD. The CDR3 runs to 15 residues. The CDR3 region is CAISQDRGAKNIQYF. CDR3 sequence (DNA): TGTGCCATCAGCCAAGACAGGGGAGCCAAAAACATTCAGTACTTC.

This clonotype was seen a handful of times. The V and J genes are TRBV5-1 and TRBJ2-2; D might be TRBD1 (5 bases). Trimming removed 3 bases from V and 0 bases from J, with 12 bases in between. The V gene's germline CDR1 is SGHRS and CDR2 YFSETQ. The CDR3 loop spans 16 amino acids. The CDR3 loop reads CASSSRGTPNTGELFF. DNA for the CDR3: TGCGCCAGCAGCTCTAGGGGAACGCCGAACACCGGGGAGCTGTTTTTT.

This clonotype was seen a handful of times. This chain uses TRBV3-1 with TRBJ2-5; 11 bases map to TRBD2. The J call may be mistaken, given a closer DNA end match to TRBJ2-7. CDR3 length: 16 amino acids. Germline CDR1 and CDR2: LGHDT and YNNKEL (reference sequence). CDR3: CASSQGLASGGYEQYF. The CDR3 DNA sequence: TGTGCCAGCAGCCAAGGTTTGGCTAGCGGGGGGTACGAGCAGTACTTC.

Only a few counts were recorded for this clonotype. The chain is built from TRBV19 and TRBJ1-4; 7 nucleotides line up with TRBD1. The CDR3 runs to 15 residues. J gave up 7 bases and V 9 bases, and 14 bases lay outside the gene matches. CDR1 and CDR2 from the germline V gene are LNHDA and SQIVND (reference sequence). The CDR3 nucleotides read TGTGCCAGCCTCAATTACGGGAGGGGGCCTGAAAAACTGTTTTTT. Its protein is CASLNYGRGPEKLFF.

The V gene is TRBV11-3, the J gene TRBJ2-1, with D possibly called TRBD1 or TRBD2 (5 bases each). V was shortened by 4 bases and J by 2 bases, with 9 bases between the two germline ends. CDR1 SGHNT and CDR2 YENEEA come from the germline V gene. The CDR3 runs 14 residues. CDR3 in amino acids: CASSSGATYNEQFF. CDR3 nucleotide sequence: TGTGCCAGCAGCTCCGGGGCGACCTACAATGAGCAGTTCTTC.